These T cell receptor beta chains were read from a single sample in a study of blood T cell repertoires in COVID-19. The method was immunoSEQ multiplex PCR; TCRdb's version includes in-frame clones alone and lacks a portion of them. This table has approximately 330,000 clones, approximately 86% appearing once. The sequencing input was peripheral blood. These receptors all come from a man aged 25 to 45 with COVID-19, enrolled during active disease. CDR3s include the opening cysteine and the closing phenylalanine or tryptophan. A D gene is named only where the DNA matches it firmly. Only part of the rows carry a size: once, few, many, or a class if the clone is expanded.

v_call	d_call	j_call	clone_size	cdr3_nt	cdr3_aa
TRBV6-2/TRBV6-3	-	TRBJ2-7	-	TGTGCCAGCAGTCGAACGCAGGGGCCCTACGAGCAGTACTTC	CASSRTQGPYEQYF
TRBV28	-	TRBJ1-4	-	TGTGCCAGCAGTTTAATGTCAGGTGCAACTAATGAAAAACTGTTTTTT	CASSLMSGATNEKLFF
TRBV5-1	-	TRBJ1-6	-	TGCGCCAGCAACAAGAGGGAGAGGGACAAGAATAATTCACCCCTCCACTTT	CASNKRERDKNNSPLHF
TRBV7-3	-	TRBJ1-5	-	TGTGCCAGCAGCCAGGCCCCCGGGGGCAATCAGCCCCAGCATTTT	CASSQAPGGNQPQHF
TRBV28	-	TRBJ1-3	once	TGTGCCAGCAGTTTGTTGGAGGGGTCCGGAAACACCATATATTTT	CASSLLEGSGNTIYF
TRBV7-8	-	TRBJ2-7	-	TGTGCCAGCAGCTTAGCGCAGGGACAACTTCTAAGGGAGCAGTACTTC	CASSLAQGQLLREQYF
TRBV18	-	TRBJ2-7	-	TGTGCCAGCTCGCCGGACATCCAGGGCTCCTACGAGCAGTACTTC	CASSPDIQGSYEQYF
TRBV6-5	-	TRBJ1-4	-	TGTGCCAGCAGTTACGCCCCAGGGATGCGTGAAAAACTGTTTTTT	CASSYAPGMREKLFF
TRBV4-3	-	TRBJ2-7	-	TGCGCCAGCAGCCAATCAGGCAGATCACTCTCCTACGAGCAGTACTTC	CASSQSGRSLSYEQYF
TRBV10-3	TRBD2	TRBJ2-3	-	TGTGCCATCAGCGAGGGACTAGCTTTAGATACGCAGTATTTT	CAISEGLALDTQYF
TRBV19	TRBD1	TRBJ2-7	-	TGTGCCAGTAGTATAGGGGGGCAAGGGACAGGGACCTACGAGCAGTACTTC	CASSIGGQGTGTYEQYF
TRBV7-3	-	TRBJ1-1	-	TGTGCCAGCAGCTTAATCGGTACAGGGTTAGCTTTCTTT	CASSLIGTGLAFF
TRBV28	-	TRBJ1-5	-	TGTGCCACCATGCGGGAGGGGGGGCAGCCCCAGCATTTT	CATMREGGQPQHF
TRBV7-9	-	TRBJ1-2	-	TGTGCCAGCAGCTTACGACCCGACAGTAACTATGGCTACACCTTC	CASSLRPDSNYGYTF
TRBV2	TRBD1	TRBJ2-1	-	TGTGCCAGCAGTGAAGCGCTTTATCCAGGGGGCGAGCAGTTCTTC	CASSEALYPGGEQFF
TRBV3-1/TRBV3-2	-	TRBJ1-1	-	TGTGCCAGCAGCCAAAGGCCCGACACCCGGGGGACTGAAGCTTTCTTT	CASSQRPDTRGTEAFF
TRBV10-3	-	TRBJ2-7	-	TGTGCCATCAGCTTCGACAGGTCTAGCTACGAGCAGTACTTC	CAISFDRSSYEQYF
TRBV6-5	-	TRBJ2-7	-	TGTGCCAGCAGAAACGGGGCGGGGCCCTACGAGCAGTACTTC	CASRNGAGPYEQYF
TRBV4-2	-	TRBJ1-5	few	TGTGCCAGCAGCCAAGCTTCCCCGCAGCCCCAGCATTTT	CASSQASPQPQHF
TRBV5-1	TRBD1	TRBJ1-2	-	TGCGCCAGCAGCAACAGGACAGGGGGCGCGTTCTACACCTTC	CASSNRTGGAFYTF
TRBV6-2/TRBV6-3	-	TRBJ2-3	-	TGTGCCAGCAGTTACATCGCGACAGGCACAGATACGCAGTATTTT	CASSYIATGTDTQYF
TRBV4-3	-	TRBJ1-5	few	TGCGCCAGCAGCCAAGCCCAGGGTTTTCAGCCCCAGCATTTT	CASSQAQGFQPQHF
TRBV5-4	TRBD2	TRBJ2-1	once	TGTGCCAGCAGCACGCCTAGCGGGCCAAATGAGCAGTTCTTC	CASSTPSGPNEQFF
TRBV6-2/TRBV6-3	-	TRBJ2-1	-	TGTGCCAGCAGTTCTCGTACAGGGTCCTACAATGAGCAGTTCTTC	CASSSRTGSYNEQFF
TRBV30	-	TRBJ2-1	-	TGTGCCTGGAGTTCGCAGGGGCTGGGGAATGAGCAGTTCTTC	CAWSSQGLGNEQFF
TRBV3-1/TRBV3-2	-	TRBJ1-5	-	TGTGCCAGCAGCCAAGATAGGGTCGGGGGTCAGCCCCAGCATTTT	CASSQDRVGGQPQHF
TRBV5-1	-	TRBJ2-3	-	TGCGCCAGCCGGATCGGGACTAGCACAGATACGCAGTATTTT	CASRIGTSTDTQYF
TRBV21-1	-	TRBJ2-7	-	TGTGCCAGCAGCAAGGGATTCGGGGGGGCCGGGTACGAGCAGTACTTC	CASSKGFGGAGYEQYF
TRBV7-6	TRBD1	TRBJ1-6	-	TGTGCCAGCAGCCGAAAAACAGGGGATAATTCACCCCTCCACTTT	CASSRKTGDNSPLHF
TRBV28	-	TRBJ1-5	-	TGTGCCAGCAGTTTGGACAGACCCAACAATCAGCCCCAGCATTTT	CASSLDRPNNQPQHF
TRBV25-1	TRBD1	TRBJ2-1	-	TGTGCCAGCAGTTATCCGGGACAGGGAGTCAATGAGCAGTTCTTC	CASSYPGQGVNEQFF
TRBV5-1	-	TRBJ1-2	-	TGCGCCAGCAGTACTTCAGGGGAGTATGGCTACACCTTC	CASSTSGEYGYTF
TRBV19	-	TRBJ2-5	-	TGTGCCAGTAGTAAGGGCAGGGTTGAGACCCAGTACTTC	CASSKGRVETQYF
TRBV19	-	TRBJ2-2	-	TGTGCCAGTAGTGGCCGGGAGTACACCGGGGAGCTGTTTTTT	CASSGREYTGELFF
TRBV24-1	TRBD1	TRBJ2-7	-	TGTGCCACCAGTGAAGCCCCCGGGACAGGGGTTTACGAGCAGTACTTC	CATSEAPGTGVYEQYF